This T cell receptor beta chain came from a study of T cell responses to AZD1222 COVID-19 vaccine. The germline V gene has CDR1 SGHRS and CDR2 YFSETQ. The CDR3 loop spans 15 amino acids. Trimming left V 5 bases short and J 1 base short, with 15 bases between. The table came from immunoSEQ multiplex PCR; TCRdb's copy has only in-frame clones and leaves some out. The profile shows about 39,000 clones, about 92% of them singletons. Sequenced here: peripheral blood, sampled 28 days after the second AZD1222 dose. The chain couples TRBV5-1 to TRBJ1-1, with D perhaps TRBD1 (6 bases). This sequence originates from an adult who received the AZD1222 COVID-19 vaccine. The chain's CDR3 is CASRRGDGWNTEAFF. The CDR3, as DNA: TGCGCCAGCAGAAGGGGGGACGGATGGAACACTGAAGCTTTCTTT.